The clone carrying this T cell receptor beta chain was counted a few times. Its antigen remains unidentified. TCRdb itself ran the RACE reads through MiXCR, one entry per CDR3 protein. The profile covers 280,000 or so distinct CDR3 sequences, with roughly 7.4% appearing a single time and 1.2% taken by the ten largest. The data belong to a study of human T cells and chemical hapten exposure. Across the study: DPC 0.01% went on the upper back by patch test, with reading at 6 days. Study results and caveats: There were significantly more large CDR3 similarity clusters among expanded TCRs than among controls.

The CDR3 is made up of 12 amino acids. V gave up 5 bases and J gave up 9 bases; unmatched junction bases: 3. Germline V gene data show CDR1 as SGHTA and CDR2 as FQGNSA. The time point denotes: pre-sensitization, week 0. The treatment denotes: therapeutic diphenylcyclopropenone sensitization with weekly scalp DPC. Sequencing was performed on whole blood, taken in connection with sensitization to the hapten diphenylcyclopropenone (DPC). This chain joins TRBV7-2 and TRBJ2-1; 8 nucleotides line up with TRBD1. This clonotype was obtained from a man aged 18 to 29 with alopecia areata. Some clones in this sample may be carry-over from other donors' samples. CDR3 nucleotide sequence: TGTGCCAGCAGCAGGGACAGGTCTGAGCAGTTCTTC. Translation gives CASSRDRSEQFF.